This T cell receptor (beta chain) is drawn from a study of vaccination effects on CD4 cells after COVID-19 (dated by TCRdb to 2022 to 2024). Study-wide context: To identify antigen-specific CD4+ T cell clonotypes by their expansion, the ViraFEST assay first stimulated PBMC with viral peptide pools and then applied TCR sequencing. Post-vaccine samples across the study were collected a median of 72 days after the second dose, with a range of 14 to 241. Each well held more than 1.5 million PBMC cultured in IMDM containing about 5.4% human AB serum, 8.5 to 10 IU/ml IL-2 and gentamicin, along with around 11 ug/ml peptides. The study compared SARS-CoV-2 spike-specific CD4+ TCR repertoires before and after mRNA vaccination in COVID-19 convalescent patients and infection-naive vaccine recipients. A total of approximately 9 COVID-19 convalescent patients and several SARS-CoV-2-naive healthy vaccine recipients were included in the full study. In the study, cultures from other donors were sequenced using the Oncomine TCR Beta short-read assay on an Illumina iSeq 100. What the research found in general, with its limitations: Clones induced by infection and clones induced by vaccination both contracted markedly at late timepoints after vaccination, which fits with T cell responses waning over time. In healthy vaccine recipients, vaccine-induced clones were almost all SARS-CoV-2 mono-reactive, with only 1 of 255 being cross-reactive with common cold coronaviruses. Only a small number of convalescent patients were included, and no early post-infection timepoints were available, which limited the study.

In the germline V gene, CDR1 corresponds to SGHDN and CDR2 to FVKESK. The CDR3 has 17 amino acids, counting the end cysteine and phenylalanine. The retained sequence is limited to the CDR3, 51 bases, with the frame set at the first base. Trimmed from V: 3 bases; trimmed from J: 3 bases; junction bases lacking a gene match: 8. After more than 9 days of culture, CD4+ T cells were isolated with the EasySep CD4+ T cell isolation kit. Each participant received two doses of an mRNA SARS-CoV-2 vaccine, either BNT162b2 or mRNA-1273. The absence of prior SARS-CoV-2 infection in healthy vaccine recipients was confirmed by negative nucleocapsid antibodies before and after vaccination. On days 3 and 7, half of the culture medium was replaced with fresh IL-2-containing medium. Unless noted otherwise, every peptide stimulation condition was grown in triplicate wells. Using Ficoll-Paque Plus gradient centrifugation, PBMC were separated from whole blood and then either used fresh or cryopreserved at -140C. The QIAamp micro DNA kit was used to extract genomic DNA from the cultured CD4+ T cells.

Libraries were made using the immunoSEQ multiplex PCR assay. DNA from the cultured and isolated CD4+ T cells underwent TCR beta CDR3 sequencing. The source study handled its data this way. Non-productive TCR sequences were removed and reads were trimmed to the CDR3 region, keeping CDR3s of at least 7 amino acids. The MANAFEST web app was used to identify antigen-specific clonotypes by comparing expansion in peptide wells with expansion in reference cultures. To count as positive, a clone had to show expansion at FDR<0.05 compared with the reference and with all other wells, an odds ratio above 5, and a frequency above 0.1% in two replicate wells. Clonotypes significantly expanded in SARS-CoV-2 spike wells and in at least one common cold coronavirus spike condition were defined as cross-reactive. Using the stringdist R package, CDR3 similarity was measured by Levenshtein distance, and unrooted trees were constructed with ape in R 3.6.1. TCRdb holds this immuneACCESS table with in-frame rearrangements only. Some clones are missing; in checked studies, unresolved V genes explain under half, and the rest has no known cause. V and J calls and clone size are as listed in that table; D and trimming were resolved from the DNA. This sample comprises about 66,000 clones, roughly 80% of them detected only once. The ten largest clones add up to around 2.5% of the sample.

As concerns this clone: Its antigen specificity is not known. No base quality information exists; no much larger clone differs at one position.

Sequencing used CD4+ T cells from PBMCs cultured without peptide, obtained after COVID-19 vaccination. This TCR derives from a human donor who received a COVID-19 vaccine. This chain is built from TRBV14 and TRBJ2-5, and TRBD2 matches 12 of the central bases. CDR3 region: CASSQFASGGAEETQYF. The bases are TGTGCCAGCAGCCAGTTTGCTAGCGGGGGGGCCGAAGAGACCCAGTACTTC.